The next 24 T cell receptor beta chains were all read from a single sample in a study of cytomegalovirus exposure and HLA in healthy donors. This PCR relied on a set of 60 Vbeta primers and 13 Jbeta primers. Here immunoSEQ multiplex PCR was the method, and the copy in TCRdb shows in-frame clones only, minus some. The sample lists around 150,000 clones, roughly four fifths occurring once. Sequencing was done on a sample of PBMCs. Receptors originate from a male donor in good health and CMV-seropositive.

This CDR3 reads CASSGMTGGGNGYTF. In DNA form, the CDR3 reads TGTGCCAGCAGCGGCATGACAGGGGGAGGGAATGGCTACACCTTC. This chain connects TRBV7-2 to TRBJ1-2, with TRBD1 matching 9 bases. The CDR3 contains 15 residues. V lost 5 bases, J lost 6 bases, and 10 bases stayed unmatched. Germline CDR1 SGHTA, CDR2 FQGNSA.

The rearrangement links TRBV15 to TRBJ2-2; 11 bases line up with TRBD2. The CDR3 runs to 15 residues. Germline V gene sequence: CDR1 LNHNV, CDR2 YYDKDF (reference sequence). J gave up 7 bases and V 4 bases, and 5 bases lay outside the gene matches. DNA of the CDR3: TGTGCCACCAGCATACTAGCGGGAGAGGGCGGGGAGCTGTTTTTT. This gives the protein CATSILAGEGGELFF.

As to this clone: Other DNA sequences in this specimen translate into the identical CDR3. The chain uses TRBV5-1 and TRBJ1-2; D is undetermined. Germline V gene lookup returns CDR1 SGHRS and CDR2 YFSETQ. CDR3 length: 13 residues. The ends were cut back, 0 bases at V and 2 bases at J, with 5 bases in the middle. For the CDR3, the DNA is TGCGCCAGCAGCTTGGGCCAGAACTATGGCTACACCTTC. This translates into CASSLGQNYGYTF.

The V and J genes are TRBV4-3 and TRBJ2-7, with D perhaps matching TRBD2 (6 bases). Looked up from germline, CDR1 is LGHNA and CDR2 is YSLEER. The V end was cut by 1 base, the J end by 3 bases, with 13 bases between. The CDR3 totals 15 residues. CDR3 protein: CASSQGFGGIYEQYF. CDR3 sequence (DNA): TGCGCCAGCAGCCAAGGGTTCGGAGGGATCTACGAGCAGTACTTC.

The chain carries TRBV4-1 and TRBJ2-7; 9 bases are shared with TRBD1. Germline V gives CDR1 MGHRA, CDR2 YSYEKL. This CDR3 is built from 15 residues. The V gene end was trimmed by 3 bases and the J gene end by 2 bases; junction bases not matched to a gene: 5. CDR3 loop: CASSQDRGGPYEQYF. DNA of the CDR3: TGCGCCAGCAGCCAGGACAGGGGAGGTCCCTACGAGCAGTACTTC.

This sequence joins TRBV18 and TRBJ1-3; 8 nucleotides match TRBD1. V was pared by 4 bases and J by 3 bases, with 8 bases of the junction left unmatched. The germline CDR1 and CDR2 sequences are KGHSH and LQKENI. This CDR3 comprises 16 residues. CDR3 sequence (DNA): TGTGCCAGCTCACTCGGACAGGGTTCCTTTGGAAACACCATATATTTT. Protein product: CASSLGQGSFGNTIYF.

This clone was counted a single time. CDR3 sequence: CASSKGQTTNTEAFF. Written as DNA, the CDR3 is TGTGCCAGCAGCAAAGGACAGACGACAAACACTGAAGCTTTCTTT. The chain recombines TRBV13 with TRBJ1-1; the D gene is possibly TRBD1 (6 bases). The V end lost 5 bases, the J end lost 2 bases, and 15 bases lay between the germline ends. CDR1 is PRHDT and CDR2 is FYEKMQ in the germline V gene (reference sequence). CDR3 length: 15 amino acids.

This chain connects TRBV7-2 to TRBJ1-1; unclear D gene. Trimming left V 4 bases short and J 1 base short, with 7 bases between. This CDR3 comprises 13 residues. The germline V gene encodes CDR1 SGHTA and CDR2 FQGNSA. The CDR3 here is CASSSGQNTEAFF. CDR3 in DNA: TGTGCCAGCAGCTCCGGTCAGAACACTGAAGCTTTCTTT.

The V and J genes are TRBV5-6 and TRBJ2-1; the match to TRBD1 covers 8 bases. Germline trimming cut 4 bases from V and 4 bases from J; bases unmatched to any gene: 10. The CDR3 spans 16 residues. Germline V gives CDR1 SGHDT, CDR2 YYEEEE. Here the CDR3 reads CASSNLQGAPYNEQFF. The CDR3 DNA reads TGTGCCAGCAGCAACCTCCAGGGGGCCCCGTACAATGAGCAGTTCTTC.

The chain is built from TRBV30 and TRBJ2-3; 11 bases agree with TRBD2. Germline-derived CDR1 and CDR2 are GTSNPN and SVGIG (reference sequence). This CDR3 contains 16 residues. V was clipped by 1 base and J by 4 bases; unmatched bases: 7. The CDR3 region has the DNA TGTGCCTGGAGTGGTAGCGGGAGGGCCAGGGCAGATACGCAGTATTTT. Translation gives CAWSGSGRARADTQYF. Full variable domain (remainder filled in from reference TRBV30 and TRBJ2-3): SQTIHQWPATLVQPVGSPLSLECTVEGTSNPNLYWYRQAAGRGLQLLFYSVGIGQISSEVPQNLSASRPQDRQFILSSKKLLLSDSGFYLCAWSGSGRARADTQYFGPGTRLTVL.

The chain couples TRBV7-9 to TRBJ1-5; the D gene is possibly TRBD1 (5 bases). V was pared by 8 bases and J by 4 bases, with 18 bases between. Germline V gene data show CDR1 as SEHNR and CDR2 as FQNEAQ (reference sequence). This CDR3 has 15 residues. CDR3 region: CASALGGFGNQPQHF. In DNA form, the CDR3 reads TGTGCCAGCGCTTTGGGGGGTTTTGGGAATCAGCCCCAGCATTTT.

About this clone itself: Other DNA sequences in this specimen translate into the identical CDR3. The chain carries TRBV5-6 and TRBJ2-1; D gene ambiguous. From germline, CDR1 is SGHDT and CDR2 YYEEEE. This CDR3 region has 12 residues. Trimming removed 0 bases from V and 10 bases from J, with 8 bases in between. CDR3 bases: TGTGCCAGCAGCTTGGGACTTAGGGAGCAGTTCTTC. It codes for CASSLGLREQFF. Full variable domain (missing parts from reference TRBV5-6 and TRBJ2-1): DAGVTQSPTHLIKTRGQQVTLRCSPKSGHDTVSWYQQALGQGPQFIFQYYEEEERQRGNFPDRFSGHQFPNYSSELNVNALLLGDSALYLCASSLGLREQFFGPGTRLTVL.

There are a few counts of this clone. The chain joins TRBV7-9 to TRBJ2-3; 10 nucleotides line up with TRBD2. CDR1 and CDR2 from the germline V gene are SEHNR and FQNEAQ (reference sequence). This CDR3 has 18 amino acids. The trim removed 2 bases at V and 2 bases at J, leaving 10 bases unmatched. This CDR3 is CASSLPRASGSPTDTQYF. Here the CDR3 DNA reads TGTGCCAGCAGCTTACCTCGGGCTAGCGGGAGCCCCACAGATACGCAGTATTTT. The full variable domain, rest sourced from reference TRBV7-9 and TRBJ2-3, is DTGVSQNPRHKITKRGQNVTFRCDPISEHNRLYWYRQTLGQGPEFLTYFQNEAQLEKSRLLSDRFSAERPKGSFSTLEIQRTEQGDSAMYLCASSLPRASGSPTDTQYFGPGTRLTVL.

The chain combines TRBV5-4 with TRBJ1-1; D might be TRBD1 (6 bases). Germline V gene sequence: CDR1 SGHNT, CDR2 YYREEE (reference sequence). V was cut by 4 bases and J by 3 bases, with 22 bases left in between. There are 17 residues in the CDR3. CDR3 sequence reads: CASSPQIRGPYDTEAFF. The CDR3 nucleotides read TGTGCCAGCAGCCCACAGATCAGGGGCCCATATGACACTGAAGCTTTCTTT. The variable domain in full, with the rest retrieved from reference TRBV5-4 and TRBJ1-1, is ETGVTQSPTHLIKTRGQQVTLRCSSQSGHNTVSWYQQALGQGPQFIFQYYREEENGRGNFPPRFSGLQFPNYSSELNVNALELDDSALYLCASSPQIRGPYDTEAFFGQGTRLTVV.

This clone was seen a few times. V and J are TRBV7-9 and TRBJ2-5; 7 nucleotides align to TRBD1. Germline CDR1 SEHNR, CDR2 FQNEAQ (reference sequence). This CDR3 comprises 15 residues. V gave up 4 bases and J gave up 3 bases; unmatched junction bases: 8. The CDR3 DNA follows: TGTGCCAGCAGCTCCGCCGGGACAGCAAAAGAGACCCAGTACTTC. This gives the protein CASSSAGTAKETQYF.

This rearrangement joins TRBV27 to TRBJ2-1, with TRBD1 as a possible D gene (5 bases). The CDR3 is made up of 13 amino acids. V was cut by 6 bases and J by 10 bases, with 16 bases left in between. Germline loops: CDR1 MNHEY, CDR2 SMNVEV (reference sequence). The CDR3 protein is CASSPSGIKEQFF. The CDR3 region has the DNA TGTGCCAGCAGCCCCTCAGGGATTAAAGAGCAGTTCTTC.

V usage is TRBV6-5 and J usage is TRBJ1-2, with a tentative D call TRBD1 (5 bases). Germline CDR1 is MNHEY and CDR2 is SVGAGI. The CDR3 contains 14 residues. Trimming left V 9 bases short and J 4 bases short, with 18 bases between. CDR3 sequence reads: CASLPSGRAYGYTF. The CDR3 region has the DNA TGTGCCAGTCTCCCCTCTGGCAGGGCCTATGGCTACACCTTC.

The V call is TRBV28, the J call TRBJ2-5; 10 bases match TRBD1. The CDR3 sequence is 16 residues long. The germline gives CDR1 MDHEN, CDR2 SYDVKM. Trimming removed 1 base from V and 5 bases from J; junction bases left unmatched: 7. CDR3 in amino acids: CASSLLGGQGRETQYF. The DNA of the CDR3 is TGTGCCAGCAGTTTATTGGGGGGACAGGGGCGGGAGACCCAGTACTTC.

The chain couples TRBV7-2 to TRBJ2-6; D is perhaps TRBD1 (6 bases). The V end lost 3 bases, the J end lost 0 bases, and 15 bases lay between the germline ends. The CDR3 runs 18 residues. In germline, CDR1 is SGHTA, CDR2 FQGNSA. In DNA, the CDR3 is TGTGCCAGCAGCTTCAGATCAAACAGGGTCTCTGGGGCCAACGTCCTGACTTTC. This codes for CASSFRSNRVSGANVLTF.

This chain connects TRBV2 to TRBJ1-5; D remains ambiguous. This CDR3 comprises 13 residues. The germline gives CDR1 SNHLY, CDR2 FYNNEI. V was trimmed by 7 bases and J by 3 bases, leaving 10 bases between them. The CDR3 coding sequence is TGTGCCAGCATCGAGGGCATCAATCAGCCCCAGCATTTT. As protein: CASIEGINQPQHF.

The chain links TRBV30 to TRBJ1-4; 7 nucleotides line up with TRBD1. This CDR3 is 14 amino acids long. V was clipped by 1 base and J by 2 bases; unmatched bases: 1. Looked up from germline, CDR1 is GTSNPN and CDR2 is SVGIG (reference sequence). As DNA, the CDR3 is TGTGCCTGGAGTGACAGGGGCACTAATGAAAAACTGTTTTTT. Its protein product is CAWSDRGTNEKLFF.

This rearrangement joins TRBV7-2 to TRBJ1-2; possible D gene TRBD1, 5 bases. The V and J ends lost 5 bases and 2 bases respectively, with 18 bases between them. The V gene's germline CDR1 is SGHTA and CDR2 FQGNSA. This CDR3 comprises 16 residues. The CDR3 DNA reads as TGTGCCAGCAGCCCTGGAGGGCCGGGGGAGAACTATGGCTACACCTTC. It encodes CASSPGGPGENYGYTF. Using reference TRBV7-2 and TRBJ1-2 for the parts outside the CDR3, the full variable domain is GAGVSQSPSNKVTEKGKDVELRCDPISGHTALYWYRQSLGQGLEFLIYFQGNSAPDKSGLPSDRFSAERTGGSVSTLTIQRTQQEDSAVYLCASSPGGPGENYGYTFGSGTRLTVV.

This clone has only one observation. The gene calls are TRBV20-1 and TRBJ2-7, with D tentatively TRBD2 (6 bases). V dropped 5 bases and J dropped 3 bases, with 8 bases sitting between them. CDR3 length equals 11 residues. In germline, CDR1 is DFQATT, CDR2 SNEGSKA (reference sequence). The CDR3 sequence is CSAEGGYEQYF. The CDR3 coding sequence is TGCAGTGCTGAGGGAGGCTACGAGCAGTACTTC.

The chain uses TRBV28 and TRBJ1-5; 7 positions agree with TRBD1. Germline values: CDR1 MDHEN, CDR2 SYDVKM. The CDR3 sequence is 13 residues long. V was clipped by 6 bases and J by 6 bases; unmatched bases: 5. CDR3 residues: CASSEGASQPQHF. The DNA for the CDR3 is TGTGCCAGCAGCGAGGGGGCAAGTCAGCCCCAGCATTTT.